This is a list of T cell receptor beta chains from one sample in a study of cytomegalovirus exposure and HLA in healthy donors. The data were produced by immunoSEQ multiplex PCR, yet TCRdb's version contains in-frame clones alone and is incomplete. Of approximately 200,000 clones in the sample, about 81% are singletons; the top ten hold 1% to 1.5%. Source material: PBMCs. The receptors derive from a woman under 40 in good health and CMV-seronegative. CDR3s include the opening cysteine and the closing phenylalanine or tryptophan. A D gene is named only where the DNA matches it firmly.

j_call d_call v_call cdr3_nt cdr3_aa
TRBJ2-3 - TRBV5-4 TGTGCCAGCAGCTTGGCGTCAGGGAGCACAGATACGCAGTATTTT CASSLASGSTDTQYF
TRBJ1-1 TRBD1 TRBV28 TGTGCCAGCATCCAGGACAGGGGGCGAGCTTTCTTT CASIQDRGRAFF
TRBJ1-4 - TRBV18 TGTGCCAGCTCACCGAGGAGGGCCGGAACTAATGAAAAACTGTTTTTT CASSPRRAGTNEKLFF
TRBJ2-7 TRBD1 TRBV29-1 TGCAGCGTGTTCACAGGGGCAGGCGAGCAGTACTTC CSVFTGAGEQYF
TRBJ1-1 TRBD1 TRBV29-1 TGCAGCGTTTCCGGACAGGGGATGAACACTGAAGCTTTCTTT CSVSGQGMNTEAFF
TRBJ1-4 - TRBV5-1 TGCGCCAGCAGCACCAGACAGCTGGCAACTAATGAAAAACTGTTTTTT CASSTRQLATNEKLFF
TRBJ2-5 - TRBV7-2 TGTGCCAGCAGCTTCCTCACGAGCCCCTCGGAGACCCAGTACTTC CASSFLTSPSETQYF
TRBJ2-2 TRBD2 TRBV19 TGTGCCAGCAGCCCGGGACTAGCGGGGGGGCCGAACACCGGGGAGCTGTTTTTT CASSPGLAGGPNTGELFF
TRBJ2-7 TRBD1 TRBV30 TGTGCCTGGGCAAGCGGGACAGGGACCTACGAGCAGTACTTC CAWASGTGTYEQYF
TRBJ2-4 - TRBV7-9 TGTGCCAGCAGCTTAGTCCCTCGGGACATTCAGTACTTC CASSLVPRDIQYF
TRBJ2-2 TRBD1 TRBV5-1 TGCGCCAGCACCCTCGGACAGGGGAACACCGGGGAGCTGTTTTTT CASTLGQGNTGELFF
TRBJ2-2 TRBD2 TRBV7-9 TGTGCCGACTATGGGACTAGCGGCACCGGGGAGCTGTTTTTT CADYGTSGTGELFF
TRBJ2-1 TRBD2 TRBV6-1 TGTGCCAGCATTCCGGGACTAGCGAACAACAATGAGCAGTTCTTC CASIPGLANNNEQFF
TRBJ2-7 TRBD2 TRBV6-1 TGTGCCAGCAGGGTACTAGCGGAATCCTACGAGCAGTACTTC CASRVLAESYEQYF
TRBJ1-1 TRBD1 TRBV28 TGTGCCAGCAGTTCAGGGGGCCTCATGAACACTGAAGCTTTCTTT CASSSGGLMNTEAFF
TRBJ1-5 - TRBV7-8 TGTGCCAGCAGTCGGGACACCCGAGGCAATCAGCCCCAGCATTTT CASSRDTRGNQPQHF
TRBJ2-1 TRBD1 TRBV6-5 TGTGCCAGCACCCTCGACAGGGGATCCTACAATGAGCAGTTCTTC CASTLDRGSYNEQFF
TRBJ2-1 TRBD1 TRBV6-5 TGTGCCAGCAGGTCGACAGGGGGCAATAATGAGCAGTTCTTC CASRSTGGNNEQFF
TRBJ2-7 TRBD1 TRBV6-1 TGTGCCAGCGAAGGACAGGGATACTACGAGCAGTACTTC CASEGQGYYEQYF
TRBJ2-3 TRBD2 TRBV29-1 TGCAGCGTTGGTGAGGCGGGGGGACTCGGAGATACGCAGTATTTT CSVGEAGGLGDTQYF
TRBJ1-5 TRBD1 TRBV15 TGTGCCACCAGAGCGGACAGGACAGAGGATCAGCCCCAGCATTTT CATRADRTEDQPQHF
TRBJ2-1 TRBD2 TRBV19 TGTGCCAGTAGTAAACGATGGGGACTAGCGACGCAGTTCTTC CASSKRWGLATQFF
TRBJ2-2 - TRBV16 TGTGCCAGCAGCCAATTGCAACAGTCTACCGGGGAGCTGTTTTTT CASSQLQQSTGELFF